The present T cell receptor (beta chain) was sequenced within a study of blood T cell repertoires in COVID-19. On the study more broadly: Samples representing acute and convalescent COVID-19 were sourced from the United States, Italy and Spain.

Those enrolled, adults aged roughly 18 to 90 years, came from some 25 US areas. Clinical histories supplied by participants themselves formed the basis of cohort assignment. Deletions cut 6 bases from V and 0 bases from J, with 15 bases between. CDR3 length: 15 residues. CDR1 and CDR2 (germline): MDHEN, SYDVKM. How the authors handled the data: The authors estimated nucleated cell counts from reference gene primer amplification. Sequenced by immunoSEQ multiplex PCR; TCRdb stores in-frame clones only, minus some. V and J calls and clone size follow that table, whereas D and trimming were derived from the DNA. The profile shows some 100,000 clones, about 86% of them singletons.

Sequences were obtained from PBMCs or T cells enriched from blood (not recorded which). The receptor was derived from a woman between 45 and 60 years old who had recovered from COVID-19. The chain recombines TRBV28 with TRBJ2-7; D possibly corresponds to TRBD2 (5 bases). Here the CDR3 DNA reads TGTGCCAGCAGCTCCTCGGAGGAGAGCTCCTACGAGCAGTACTTC. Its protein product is CASSSSEESSYEQYF.